This TCR beta chain was found in a study of cytomegalovirus exposure and HLA in healthy donors. Germline values: CDR1 SGHRS, CDR2 YFSETQ. The CDR3 is 12 amino acids. Primers for the PCR totalled 60 Vbeta and 13 Jbeta. The method was immunoSEQ multiplex PCR; TCRdb's version includes in-frame clones alone and lacks a portion of them. The data contain about 120,000 clones, 65% to 85% of them seen just once; the ten biggest clones take up 0.24%. The chain links TRBV5-1 to TRBJ2-5; weak D call: TRBD1 (6 bases). Near its end, the DNA agrees better with TRBJ2-7, so the J call may be wrong. Sequenced input: PBMCs. This receptor was obtained from a man between 45 and 60 years old in good health and CMV-seronegative. DNA for the CDR3: TGCGCCAGCAGCAGGGACATTTACGAGCAGTACTTC. It translates to CASSRDIYEQYF.